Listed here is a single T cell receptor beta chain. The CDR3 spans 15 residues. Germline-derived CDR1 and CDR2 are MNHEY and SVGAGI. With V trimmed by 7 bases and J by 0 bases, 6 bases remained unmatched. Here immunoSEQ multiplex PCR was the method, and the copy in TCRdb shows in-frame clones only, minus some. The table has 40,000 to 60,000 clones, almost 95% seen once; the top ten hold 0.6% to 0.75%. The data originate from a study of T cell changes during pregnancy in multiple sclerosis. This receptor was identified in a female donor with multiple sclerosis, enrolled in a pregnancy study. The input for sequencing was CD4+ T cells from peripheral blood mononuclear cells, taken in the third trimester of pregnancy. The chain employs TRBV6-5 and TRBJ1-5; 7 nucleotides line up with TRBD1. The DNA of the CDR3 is TGTGCCAGCAAAAGAGACAGGGATAGCAATCAGCCCCAGCATTTT. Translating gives CASKRDRDSNQPQHF.